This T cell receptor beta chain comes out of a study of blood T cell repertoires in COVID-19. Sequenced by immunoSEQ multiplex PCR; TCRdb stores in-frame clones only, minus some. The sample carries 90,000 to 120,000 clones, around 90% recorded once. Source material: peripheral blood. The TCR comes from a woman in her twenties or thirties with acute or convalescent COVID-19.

The CDR3 DNA is TGTGCCAGCAGCCAAGGACCGGACTCCCTGTTCGACAATGAGCAGTTCTTC. Amino acid sequence: CASSQGPDSLFDNEQFF. The V call is TRBV14, the J call TRBJ2-1; possibly TRBD2 for D (5 bases). Trimming cost V 1 base and J 5 bases, with 18 bases left between them. The CDR3 spans 17 residues. CDR1 is SGHDN, CDR2 FVKESK, per germline.